The T cell receptor (beta chain) under discussion was sequenced for a study of blood T cell repertoires in COVID-19. Study-level background: Both acute and convalescent COVID-19 samples were obtained from the United States, Italy and Spain. PBMCs, B-cell-depleted T cells, or T cells were the source of the cDNA or gDNA that made up the material.

CDR1 is SGHRS, CDR2 YFSETQ, per germline. The length of the CDR3 is 14 residues. With V trimmed by 2 bases and J by 3 bases, 3 bases remained unmatched. Authors' processing steps: Estimated nucleated cell counts came from reference gene primer amplification. Clones were read by immunoSEQ multiplex PCR, and TCRdb kept only the in-frame ones, dropping some. Clone size and V and J calls were adopted from that table, with D and trimming inferred from the DNA. This table has 140,000 to 150,000 clones, around 89% appearing once. The chain has TRBV5-1 and TRBJ2-5; 8 bases map to TRBD1. The receptor was isolated from a woman aged 25 to 39 with acute COVID-19. The sequencing sample was made of PBMCs or T cells enriched from blood (not recorded which). The CDR3 loop reads CASSFGQGEETQYF. CDR3 DNA sequence: TGCGCCAGCAGCTTCGGACAGGGAGAAGAGACCCAGTACTTC.